This T cell receptor (beta chain) derives from a study of OX40 agonist ivuxolimab in advanced cancers. Study-level background: Patients treated during dose escalation were battling hepatocellular carcinoma, melanoma, renal cell or head and neck cancer. A male proportion of over 75% was recorded, with mean age 60 years and range roughly 20 to 90. Three patients got partial responses; one had hepatocellular carcinoma and two had cutaneous melanoma.

Sequencing was performed with immunoSEQ multiplex PCR; in TCRdb, only in-frame clones are kept and a portion is missing. The table includes approximately 89,000 clones, around nine tenths detected once. Study-level points and caveats: Partial responders at 0.1-3.0 mg/kg showed near-lowest clonal expansion.

About this clone: Its antigen is undetermined.

The source of this sequence is an adult with an advanced solid tumor such as melanoma, head and neck, liver or kidney cancer. The input for sequencing was CD4+ or CD8+ T cells sorted from blood, taken in a trial of the OX40 agonist ivuxolimab.

In DNA, the CDR3 is TGTGCCAGCTCACCACTGGACAGGGACGGCAATCAGCCCCAGCATTTT. Amino acid sequence: CASSPLDRDGNQPQHF. The V and J genes are TRBV18 and TRBJ1-5; 8 bases align to TRBD1. CDR3 length: 16 residues. The junction had 4 bases not matched to a gene; V was cut back by 1 base and J by 2 bases. CDR1 is KGHSH, CDR2 LQKENI, per germline.